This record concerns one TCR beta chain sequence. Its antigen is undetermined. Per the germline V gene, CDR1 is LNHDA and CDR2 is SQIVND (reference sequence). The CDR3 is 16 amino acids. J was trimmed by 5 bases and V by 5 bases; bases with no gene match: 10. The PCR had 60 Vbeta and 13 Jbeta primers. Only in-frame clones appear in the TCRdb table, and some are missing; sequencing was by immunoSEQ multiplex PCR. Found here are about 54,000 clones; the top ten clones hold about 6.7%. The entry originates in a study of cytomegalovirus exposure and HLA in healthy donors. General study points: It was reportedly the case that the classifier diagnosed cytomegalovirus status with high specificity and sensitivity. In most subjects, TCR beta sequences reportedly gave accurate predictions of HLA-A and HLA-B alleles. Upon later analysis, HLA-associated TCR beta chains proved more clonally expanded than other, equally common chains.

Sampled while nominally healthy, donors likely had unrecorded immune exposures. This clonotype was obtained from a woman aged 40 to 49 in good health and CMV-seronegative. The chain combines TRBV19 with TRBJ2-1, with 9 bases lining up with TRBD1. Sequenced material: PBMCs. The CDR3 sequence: CASSLTGGLTDNEQFF. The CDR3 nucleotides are TGTGCCAGTAGTCTCACAGGGGGCTTAACCGACAATGAGCAGTTCTTC.